Listed here are 26 T cell receptor beta chains from one sample, sequenced in a study of cytomegalovirus exposure and HLA in healthy donors. The primer mix had 60 Vbeta and 13 Jbeta primers. Sequencing used immunoSEQ multiplex PCR; TCRdb keeps in-frame clones, though not all of them. The table records approximately 160,000 clones, about 82% of them present only once. Sequenced input: PBMCs. These receptors were taken from a young woman in good health and CMV-seronegative.

As concerns this clone: One end of the junction varies from germline; a read error may be responsible. CDR3 in DNA: TGTTCCAGCAGCTTAGCGCGGGGGGCGAGCACAGATACGCAGTATTTT. Residues: CSSSLARGASTDTQYF. The chain employs TRBV7-9 and TRBJ2-3; 8 nucleotides align to TRBD2. This CDR3 contains 16 residues. The germline CDR1 and CDR2 sequences are SEHNR and FQNEAQ (reference sequence).

The V and J genes are TRBV19 and TRBJ2-1, with a weak D call TRBD2 (5 bases). V lost 9 bases and J lost 9, with 15 bases in between. Germline CDR1 reads LNHDA; CDR2 reads SQIVND (reference sequence). CDR3 length equals 12 residues. CDR3 sequence reads: CASNNPLAEQFF. The CDR3 region has the DNA TGTGCCAGCAATAACCCCCTAGCTGAGCAGTTCTTC.

This chain connects TRBV29-1 to TRBJ1-1; 7 nucleotides agree with TRBD1. Trimming at V came to 5 bases and at J to 9 bases, leaving 6 bases not matched to a gene. CDR1 is SQVTM and CDR2 is ANQGSEA in the germline V gene. The length of the CDR3 is 11 residues. CDR3 in DNA: TGCAGCGTTCCGGGACAGCTAAAAGCTTTCTTT. Protein sequence: CSVPGQLKAFF.

The rearrangement uses TRBV11-2 and TRBJ2-1; possibly TRBD2 for D (6 bases). This CDR3 has 14 amino acids. CDR1 SGHAT and CDR2 FQNNGV come from the germline V gene. V shed 5 bases and J shed 9 bases, with 17 bases lying between them. The CDR3 nucleotides read TGTGCCAGCAGCCAACGGGGGAACGGCAGTGAGCAGTTCTTC. Translation gives CASSQRGNGSEQFF. The full variable domain, with the rest looked up from reference TRBV11-2 and TRBJ2-1, is EAGVAQSPRYKIIEKRQSVAFWCNPISGHATLYWYQQILGQGPKLLIQFQNNGVVDDSQLPKDRFSAERLKGVDSTLKIQPAKLEDSAVYLCASSQRGNGSEQFFGPGTRLTVL.

The chain employs TRBV19 and TRBJ2-4, with unresolved D. CDR1 is LNHDA, CDR2 SQIVND, per germline (reference sequence). Trimming took 3 bases from V and 0 from J, leaving 9 bases between them. This CDR3 has 15 residues. The CDR3 region is CASSISGEAKNIQYF. The CDR3 DNA is TGTGCCAGTAGTATTTCCGGAGAAGCCAAAAACATTCAGTACTTC.

The CDR3, as DNA: TGTGCCAGTAGTATATACAGGGACACTGAAGCTTTCTTT. Translating gives CASSIYRDTEAFF. This chain uses TRBV19 with TRBJ1-1, with D possibly TRBD1 on 6 matching bases. V was cut by 2 bases and J by 3 bases, with 7 bases left in between. The CDR3 extends over 13 amino acids. Germline assignment: CDR1 LNHDA and CDR2 SQIVND (reference sequence).

The rearrangement links TRBV14 to TRBJ2-7; D is possibly TRBD1 (6 bases). Germline-derived CDR1 and CDR2 are SGHDN and FVKESK. This CDR3 comprises 15 residues. V was clipped by 1 base and J by 3 bases, with 13 bases between them. The CDR3 sequence is CASSQGVRGHYEQYF. DNA for the CDR3: TGTGCCAGCAGCCAAGGCGTCAGGGGACACTACGAGCAGTACTTC.

This chain joins TRBV7-2 and TRBJ2-1; D not certain. Germline V CDR1 and CDR2: SGHTA, FQGNSA. V lost 3 bases, J lost 10 bases, and 7 bases lay in between. There are 11 residues in the CDR3. This chain's CDR3 is CASSLLEEQFF. CDR3 DNA: TGTGCCAGCAGCTTGCTAGAAGAGCAGTTCTTC.

The J gene is TRBJ2-3, the V gene TRBV2; D unresolved. The germline V gene encodes CDR1 SNHLY and CDR2 FYNNEI. Trimming took 6 bases from V and 1 from J, leaving 5 bases between them. The CDR3 covers 12 residues. CDR3: CASSLRTDTQYF. CDR3 in DNA: TGTGCCAGCAGCCTCCGCACAGATACGCAGTATTTT.

In its sample, this clone was seen once. The genes are TRBV10-3 and TRBJ2-7, with a tentative D call TRBD2 (6 bases). This CDR3 has 14 amino acids. Between the trimmed V and J ends, which lost 7 bases and 5 bases, there was a span of 18 bases. Germline loops: CDR1 ENHRY, CDR2 SYGVKD. The CDR3 coding sequence is TGTGCCATCAAAAAAGACGGGTCGGGGGACGAGCAGTACTTC. Translating it yields CAIKKDGSGDEQYF.

The genes are TRBV30 and TRBJ2-5; 13 bases are a match to TRBD2. Gene TRBJ2-7 matches the end of the DNA better, so the J call may be wrong. This CDR3 has 18 amino acids. From germline, CDR1 is GTSNPN and CDR2 SVGIG (reference sequence). CDR3 amino acids: CAWRLGLAGVWHSYEQYF. CDR3 DNA sequence: TGTGCCTGGCGGCTCGGACTAGCGGGAGTATGGCACTCCTACGAGCAGTACTTC.

V is TRBV4-2 and J is TRBJ1-5; tentative D call: TRBD1 (5 bases). The CDR3 runs 15 residues. The germline gives CDR1 LGHNA, CDR2 YNFKEQ. V lost 0 bases and J 6 bases, leaving 12 bases between the germline ends. The CDR3 DNA reads TGTGCCAGCAGCCAAGAGTTAAGGGGCGTTCAGCCCCAGCATTTT. Its protein product is CASSQELRGVQPQHF.

The V gene is TRBV5-4, the J gene TRBJ2-5; TRBD2 matches 12 bases. The J call may not be correct, given that the DNA end is closer to TRBJ2-7. This CDR3 comprises 14 residues. The germline V gene has CDR1 SGHNT and CDR2 YYREEE (reference sequence). The CDR3 DNA reads as TGTGCCAGCAGCTCGACTAGCGGGAGCTACGAGCAGTACTTC. Protein sequence: CASSSTSGSYEQYF.

This clone was seen only once. This sequence joins TRBV28 and TRBJ1-5; 9 nucleotides align to TRBD1. This CDR3 comprises 15 residues. Germline V gene lookup returns CDR1 MDHEN and CDR2 SYDVKM. The J segment lost 6 bases and the V segment lost 4 bases, leaving 7 bases of the junction unmatched. The DNA of the CDR3 is TGTGCCAGCAGTTCACAGGGGGCTTGGGGTCAGCCCCAGCATTTT. This gives the protein CASSSQGAWGQPQHF.

DNA for the CDR3: TGCGCCAGCAGCGGACAAACCTACGAGCAGTACTTC. This gives the protein CASSGQTYEQYF. This chain connects TRBV5-1 to TRBJ2-7; D possibly corresponds to TRBD1 (5 bases). CDR1 is SGHRS, CDR2 YFSETQ, per germline. Trimming removed 4 bases at V and 2 bases at J, with 7 bases between. The CDR3 is 12 amino acids.

V usage is TRBV7-3 and J usage is TRBJ2-5; 11 positions match TRBD2. V gave up 4 bases and J gave up 6 bases; unmatched junction bases: 7. Per germline, CDR1 SGHTA and CDR2 FQGTGA. The CDR3 runs 15 residues. DNA of the CDR3: TGTGCCAGCAGCTCTAATACTAGCGGGAGACAGACCCAGTACTTC. Translation gives CASSSNTSGRQTQYF. Full variable domain (missing parts from reference TRBV7-3 and TRBJ2-5): GAGVSQTPSNKVTEKGKYVELRCDPISGHTALYWYRQSLGQGPEFLIYFQGTGAADDSGLPNDRFFAVRPEGSVSTLKIQRTERGDSAVYLCASSSNTSGRQTQYFGPGTRLLVL.

This chain links TRBV20-1 with TRBJ2-2; the D is unclear. The germline V gene has CDR1 DFQATT and CDR2 SNEGSKA (reference sequence). The V end lost 3 bases, the J end lost 8 bases, and 7 bases lay between the germline ends. The length of the CDR3 is 11 residues. The DNA for the CDR3 is TGCAGTGCTAGGTCCGAGGGGGAGCTGTTTTTT. Amino acid sequence: CSARSEGELFF.

The V gene is TRBV6-1, the J gene TRBJ1-6, with D unresolved. The CDR3 has 15 residues. The germline V gene has CDR1 MNHNS and CDR2 SASEGT. V dropped 1 base and J dropped 1 base, with 5 bases sitting between them. The DNA for the CDR3 is TGTGCCAGCAGTGAAGGAGGGTCCTATAATTCACCCCTCCACTTT. Protein: CASSEGGSYNSPLHF.

The chain joins TRBV30 to TRBJ2-7, with TRBD1 identical over 7 bases. The CDR3 runs 12 residues. The trim removed 0 bases at V and 5 bases at J, leaving 1 base unmatched. Germline values: CDR1 GTSNPN, CDR2 SVGIG (reference sequence). In nucleotides, the CDR3 is TGTGCCTGGAGTGTACAGGGGCACGAGCAGTACTTC. The encoded protein is CAWSVQGHEQYF.

The chain couples TRBV27 to TRBJ1-1; D is possibly TRBD1 (5 bases). Per the germline V gene, CDR1 is MNHEY and CDR2 is SMNVEV (reference sequence). The V gene lost 3 bases and the J gene lost 0 bases, with 20 bases spanning the gap. The CDR3 is made up of 18 amino acids. The CDR3 bases are TGTGCCAGCAGTTTTAATTCATTGGGGGAGGGGTTGAACACTGAAGCTTTCTTT. As protein: CASSFNSLGEGLNTEAFF.

The genes are TRBV15 and TRBJ2-7, with 7 nucleotides matching TRBD2. V lost 0 bases, J lost 4 bases, and 6 bases stayed unmatched. Germline-derived CDR1 and CDR2 are LNHNV and YYDKDF (reference sequence). The CDR3 is 15 residues long. As DNA, the CDR3 is TGTGCCACCAGCAGAGAGAGCGGGACGCCTTACGAGCAGTACTTC. Its translation: CATSRESGTPYEQYF.

The chain joins TRBV5-1 to TRBJ2-1; 10 bases are shared with TRBD2. The CDR3 covers 16 residues. The V and J ends lost 1 base and 7 bases, in that order; junction bases with no gene match: 8. Germline CDR1 and CDR2: SGHRS and YFSETQ. CDR3 region: CASSLPQLAGSNEQFF. The CDR3 DNA sequence: TGCGCCAGCAGCTTGCCGCAACTAGCGGGGTCGAATGAGCAGTTCTTC.

The chain combines TRBV5-4 with TRBJ1-1, with 8 bases identical to TRBD1. The CDR3 covers 14 residues. Germline V CDR1 and CDR2: SGHNT, YYREEE (reference sequence). V shed 4 bases, J shed 7 bases, and the junction held 9 bases outside the gene matches. CDR3 in DNA: TGTGCCAGCAGCCGAGGGACAGGCGGAATTGAAGCTTTCTTT. Amino acids: CASSRGTGGIEAFF.

The chain combines TRBV6-4 with TRBJ1-2; a possible D gene is TRBD1 (6 bases). V gave up 5 bases and J gave up 4 bases, with 23 bases separating them. Germline CDR1 and CDR2: MRHNA and SNTAGT. This CDR3 has 17 residues. The CDR3 spells CASSPGTPNRGAYGYTF. The CDR3 DNA reads TGTGCCAGCAGTCCCGGGACACCAAACCGGGGGGCCTATGGCTACACCTTC.

The chain carries TRBV5-4 and TRBJ2-2; the match to TRBD2 covers 7 bases. Germline CDR1 is SGHNT and CDR2 is YYREEE (reference sequence). The CDR3 consists of 18 residues. After removal of 4 bases from V and 2 bases from J, the junction contained 14 bases not matched to a gene. Written as DNA, the CDR3 is TGTGCCAGCAGCCCGCCCGGGAACCGGGGGGAAAACACCGGGGAGCTGTTTTTT. Encoded protein: CASSPPGNRGENTGELFF.

V is TRBV7-9 and J is TRBJ2-3; TRBD1 matches at 7 bases. After removal of 4 bases from V and 0 bases from J, the junction contained 4 bases not matched to a gene. This CDR3 spans 15 amino acids. Germline CDR1 SEHNR, CDR2 FQNEAQ (reference sequence). The CDR3 nucleotides are TGTGCCAGCAGCTCCGGACAGGTTAGCACAGATACGCAGTATTTT. It is translated as CASSSGQVSTDTQYF.